These T cell receptor beta chains were read from a single sample in a study of beta chain features in type 1 diabetes. Here immunoSEQ multiplex PCR was the method, and the copy in TCRdb shows in-frame clones only, minus some. This table holds just over 600,000 clones, 15% to 18% found once. Sequencing used naive CD4+ T cells from blood. These receptor sequences come from a man younger than 35 in good health. Both conserved end residues are part of each CDR3. The order of the fields is J gene, clone size, V gene, CDR3 length, D gene, CDR3 protein, CDR3 DNA. D genes are given only for firm matches. Rows may omit the clone size; those that give it use once, few, many or a size class.

J gene: TRBJ2-3
clone size: -
V gene: TRBV5-1
CDR3 length: 15
D gene: -
CDR3 protein: CASSLGGRITDTQYF
CDR3 DNA: TGCGCCAGCAGCTTGGGCGGCAGGATCACAGATACGCAGTATTTT

J gene: TRBJ2-5
clone size: -
V gene: TRBV5-4
CDR3 length: 16
D gene: TRBD2
CDR3 protein: CASSPQLAGGGETQYF
CDR3 DNA: TGTGCCAGCAGCCCGCAACTAGCGGGAGGGGGAGAGACCCAGTACTTC

J gene: TRBJ1-3
clone size: few
V gene: TRBV23-1
CDR3 length: 16
D gene: -
CDR3 protein: CASTHYLGGGGNPIYF
CDR3 DNA: TGCGCCAGCACCCACTACCTTGGGGGCGGTGGTAACCCCATATATTTT

J gene: TRBJ1-6
clone size: -
V gene: TRBV29-1
CDR3 length: 12
D gene: TRBD1
CDR3 protein: CSVRQGDSPLHF
CDR3 DNA: TGCAGCGTGAGACAGGGTGATTCACCCCTCCACTTT

J gene: TRBJ1-3
clone size: -
V gene: TRBV28
CDR3 length: 15
D gene: -
CDR3 protein: CASSLWQVGGNTIYF
CDR3 DNA: TGTGCCAGCAGTCTGTGGCAGGTTGGGGGAAACACCATATATTTT

J gene: TRBJ2-7
clone size: -
V gene: TRBV7-2
CDR3 length: 14
D gene: TRBD2
CDR3 protein: CASSLAGGPREQYF
CDR3 DNA: TGTGCCAGCAGCTTAGCGGGAGGGCCTCGCGAGCAGTACTTC

J gene: TRBJ1-4
clone size: -
V gene: TRBV5-1
CDR3 length: 14
D gene: -
CDR3 protein: CASSLGRTEEKLFF
CDR3 DNA: TGCGCCAGCAGCTTGGGCAGGACAGAAGAAAAACTGTTTTTT

J gene: TRBJ1-6
clone size: few
V gene: TRBV7-2
CDR3 length: 11
D gene: -
CDR3 protein: CASSSGVSLHF
CDR3 DNA: TGTGCCAGCAGCTCGGGAGTATCCCTCCACTTT

J gene: TRBJ2-3
clone size: few
V gene: TRBV29-1
CDR3 length: 10
D gene: TRBD2
CDR3 protein: CSASGGTQYF
CDR3 DNA: TGCAGCGCGTCGGGGGGTACGCAGTATTTT

J gene: TRBJ1-1
clone size: few
V gene: TRBV30
CDR3 length: 11
D gene: -
CDR3 protein: CAWNQGLWAFF
CDR3 DNA: TGTGCCTGGAATCAGGGGTTATGGGCTTTCTTT

J gene: TRBJ1-1
clone size: -
V gene: TRBV2
CDR3 length: 15
D gene: -
CDR3 protein: CASSGGTPPHTEAFF
CDR3 DNA: TGTGCCAGCAGTGGGGGGACTCCTCCTCACACTGAAGCTTTCTTT

J gene: TRBJ2-3
clone size: few
V gene: TRBV10-3
CDR3 length: 15
D gene: TRBD1
CDR3 protein: CAISPRDSSTDTQYF
CDR3 DNA: TGTGCCATCAGCCCCCGGGACAGCTCCACAGATACGCAGTATTTT

J gene: TRBJ2-7
clone size: -
V gene: TRBV10-3
CDR3 length: 17
D gene: TRBD1
CDR3 protein: CAIKTGTGGFLGYEQYF
CDR3 DNA: TGTGCCATCAAGACCGGGACAGGGGGCTTTTTAGGGTACGAGCAGTACTTC

J gene: TRBJ2-1
clone size: few
V gene: TRBV11-3
CDR3 length: 16
D gene: TRBD1
CDR3 protein: CASSLGGTGTYREQFF
CDR3 DNA: TGTGCCAGCAGCTTAGGTGGGACAGGCACATACCGTGAGCAGTTCTTC

J gene: TRBJ2-7
clone size: -
V gene: TRBV27
CDR3 length: 15
D gene: TRBD1
CDR3 protein: CASSAAATGVYEQYF
CDR3 DNA: TGTGCCAGCAGTGCAGCCGCGACAGGGGTCTACGAGCAGTACTTC

J gene: TRBJ2-7
clone size: few
V gene: TRBV4-1
CDR3 length: 14
D gene: -
CDR3 protein: CASSQSPVGVEQYF
CDR3 DNA: TGCGCCAGCAGCCAATCGCCGGTAGGGGTTGAGCAGTACTTC

J gene: TRBJ2-1
clone size: few
V gene: TRBV28
CDR3 length: 15
D gene: -
CDR3 protein: CASSLGQSSYNEQFF
CDR3 DNA: TGTGCCAGCAGTTTGGGCCAGAGCTCCTACAATGAGCAGTTCTTC

J gene: TRBJ2-3
clone size: once
V gene: TRBV9
CDR3 length: 11
D gene: TRBD1
CDR3 protein: CASRGTDTQNF
CDR3 DNA: TGTGCCAGCAGGGGGACAGATACGCAGAATTTT

J gene: TRBJ2-7
clone size: -
V gene: TRBV10-3
CDR3 length: 19
D gene: TRBD2
CDR3 protein: CAISESRGTLLAGSYEQYF
CDR3 DNA: TGTGCCATCAGTGAGTCGCGGGGAACTTTACTAGCGGGGTCGTACGAGCAGTACTTC

J gene: TRBJ2-2
clone size: few
V gene: TRBV29-1
CDR3 length: 16
D gene: TRBD2
CDR3 protein: CSVGPTGLAGTGELFF
CDR3 DNA: TGCAGCGTTGGTCCAACGGGACTAGCGGGAACCGGGGAGCTGTTTTTT

J gene: TRBJ2-1
clone size: few
V gene: TRBV5-4
CDR3 length: 17
D gene: -
CDR3 protein: CASSLARSGSSYNEQFF
CDR3 DNA: TGTGCCAGCAGCTTGGCCCGTAGCGGAAGCTCCTACAATGAGCAGTTCTTC

J gene: TRBJ2-7
clone size: -
V gene: TRBV29-1
CDR3 length: 14
D gene: -
CDR3 protein: CSAPEEARSYEQYF
CDR3 DNA: TGCAGCGCCCCGGAGGAGGCCCGCTCCTACGAGCAGTACTTC

J gene: TRBJ1-5
clone size: -
V gene: TRBV7-8
CDR3 length: 17
D gene: -
CDR3 protein: CASSLSPGPLLSQPQHF
CDR3 DNA: TGTGCCAGCAGCTTATCGCCAGGGCCCCTATTGAGTCAGCCCCAGCATTTT

J gene: TRBJ2-7
clone size: -
V gene: TRBV2
CDR3 length: 14
D gene: -
CDR3 protein: CASSEARQGDEQYF
CDR3 DNA: TGTGCCAGCAGTGAAGCTAGGCAGGGCGACGAGCAGTACTTC

J gene: TRBJ2-5
clone size: -
V gene: TRBV5-1
CDR3 length: 18
D gene: TRBD2
CDR3 protein: CASSRKRASAGVYETQYF
CDR3 DNA: TGCGCCAGCAGCCGGAAGCGGGCCTCAGCGGGGGTGTATGAGACCCAGTACTTC

J gene: TRBJ2-7
clone size: -
V gene: TRBV7-9
CDR3 length: 16
D gene: -
CDR3 protein: CASSLVTAGPSYEQYF
CDR3 DNA: TGTGCCAGCAGCTTAGTGACGGCAGGGCCTTCCTACGAGCAGTACTTC

J gene: TRBJ2-7
clone size: few
V gene: TRBV29-1
CDR3 length: 12
D gene: -
CDR3 protein: CSVDTTGYEQYF
CDR3 DNA: TGCAGCGTTGATACAACAGGCTACGAGCAGTACTTC

J gene: TRBJ1-5
clone size: -
V gene: TRBV10-3
CDR3 length: 12
D gene: -
CDR3 protein: CAISESSQPQHF
CDR3 DNA: TGTGCCATCAGTGAGTCCTCTCAGCCCCAGCATTTT

J gene: TRBJ1-1
clone size: -
V gene: TRBV19
CDR3 length: 13
D gene: -
CDR3 protein: CASSNRGITEAFF
CDR3 DNA: TGTGCCAGTAGTAATCGGGGAATCACTGAAGCTTTCTTT

J gene: TRBJ2-7
clone size: -
V gene: TRBV11-2
CDR3 length: 14
D gene: -
CDR3 protein: CASSSYKTGLEQYF
CDR3 DNA: TGTGCCAGCAGCTCGTACAAGACAGGCCTCGAGCAGTACTTC

J gene: TRBJ2-7
clone size: many
V gene: TRBV10-3
CDR3 length: 13
D gene: -
CDR3 protein: CAISEWGIYEQYF
CDR3 DNA: TGTGCCATCAGTGAGTGGGGGATATACGAGCAGTACTTC

J gene: TRBJ2-7
clone size: -
V gene: TRBV7-2
CDR3 length: 15
D gene: -
CDR3 protein: CASSVDLATTYEQYF
CDR3 DNA: TGTGCCAGCAGCGTGGATCTAGCGACTACCTACGAGCAGTACTTC

J gene: TRBJ2-2
clone size: few
V gene: TRBV2
CDR3 length: 14
D gene: -
CDR3 protein: CASSEASRAGELFF
CDR3 DNA: TGTGCCAGCAGTGAAGCCTCCAGGGCAGGGGAGCTGTTTTTT

J gene: TRBJ2-5
clone size: -
V gene: TRBV11-2
CDR3 length: 16
D gene: TRBD2
CDR3 protein: CASSLGPGLAAGTQYF
CDR3 DNA: TGTGCCAGCAGCTTAGGACCGGGACTAGCAGCGGGGACCCAGTACTTC

J gene: TRBJ2-3
clone size: few
V gene: TRBV5-1
CDR3 length: 16
D gene: -
CDR3 protein: CASSLIPGGRTDTQYF
CDR3 DNA: TGCGCCAGCAGCTTGATCCCAGGGGGGAGGACAGATACGCAGTATTTT

J gene: TRBJ1-5
clone size: -
V gene: TRBV7-8
CDR3 length: 17
D gene: TRBD1
CDR3 protein: CASSYRDRGVSNQPQHF
CDR3 DNA: TGTGCCAGCAGCTACCGGGACAGGGGAGTCAGCAATCAGCCCCAGCATTTT

J gene: TRBJ2-4
clone size: few
V gene: TRBV19
CDR3 length: 15
D gene: -
CDR3 protein: CASSMELLAKNIQYF
CDR3 DNA: TGTGCCAGTAGTATGGAGCTTCTAGCCAAAAACATTCAGTACTTC

J gene: TRBJ1-5
clone size: once
V gene: TRBV4-3
CDR3 length: 15
D gene: -
CDR3 protein: CASSQAHEAGQPQHF
CDR3 DNA: TGCGCCAGCAGCCAAGCTCACGAGGCTGGTCAGCCCCAGCATTTT

J gene: TRBJ1-2
clone size: -
V gene: TRBV25-1
CDR3 length: 15
D gene: TRBD1
CDR3 protein: CASSERTGGPYGYTF
CDR3 DNA: TGTGCCAGCAGTGAGCGTACAGGGGGCCCCTATGGCTACACCTTC

J gene: TRBJ2-7
clone size: -
V gene: TRBV6-6
CDR3 length: 11
D gene: -
CDR3 protein: CAIRAAYEQYF
CDR3 DNA: TGTGCCATCCGGGCAGCCTACGAGCAGTACTTC

J gene: TRBJ2-7
clone size: -
V gene: TRBV4-2
CDR3 length: 19
D gene: TRBD2
CDR3 protein: CASSQDFGGRTSGRNEQYF
CDR3 DNA: TGTGCCAGCAGCCAAGACTTTGGGGGGAGGACTAGCGGGAGAAACGAGCAGTACTTC